The source of this T cell receptor (beta chain) is a study of beta chain features in type 1 diabetes. This CDR3 is built from 14 residues. Between the trimmed V and J ends, which lost 6 bases and 6 bases, there was a span of 17 bases. Germline CDR1 and CDR2: SGHTA and FQGNSA. Averaging around 120 mL, one heparinised blood draw came from each individual donor. Markers CD45RO/CCR7/CD25/CD127/CD95/CD27 served to sort CD4+ naive, central memory, regulatory and stem cell-like memory cells. This clone was counted a few times. Its specificity is not known. Study-wide points: Lower insertion and higher deletion counts appeared at VDJ junctions in type 1 diabetes patients.

Every isolated RNA sample was fully reverse transcribed, so sequencing captured expressed TCRB transcripts. Sequenced naive, central memory and regulatory T cell samples produced an average of about 3.57 million reads. Generated by immunoSEQ multiplex PCR, the TCRdb table keeps only in-frame clones and is missing some. The sample has some 410,000 clones, about 15% seen once. Sequencing used naive CD4+ T cells from blood. This sequence joins TRBV7-2 and TRBJ1-1; D possibly corresponds to TRBD1 (5 bases). This TCR was recovered from a man between 25 and 39 years old in good health. As DNA, the CDR3 is TGTGCCAGCAGGGGTCTCGAGGTGGGGCCTGAAGCTTTCTTT. This gives the protein CASRGLEVGPEAFF.